The clone carrying this T cell receptor beta chain was counted only a few times. CDR1 is SGHTA and CDR2 is FQGTGA in the germline V gene. The CDR3 runs to 18 residues. J gave up 1 base and V 2 bases, and 7 bases lay outside the gene matches. In the source study's methods: Scientists estimated how many nucleated cells there were by amplifying reference gene primers. Clones were read by immunoSEQ multiplex PCR, and TCRdb kept only the in-frame ones, dropping some. The V and J calls and clone size come from that table; D and trimming were worked out from the DNA. Of approximately 87,000 clones listed, 80% to 90% are singletons. The sample comes from a study of blood T cell repertoires in COVID-19. Study as a whole: The United States, Italy and Spain provided the acute and convalescent COVID-19 samples. T cells, B-cell-depleted T cells, or PBMCs provided the cDNA or gDNA that served as material.

The material sequenced was peripheral blood. The gene calls are TRBV7-3 and TRBJ2-2, with 10 bases lining up with TRBD2. The sequence came from a man aged 65-85 years with active or convalescent COVID-19. This chain's CDR3 is CASSLYPSGSRNTGELFF. The CDR3 DNA reads TGTGCCAGCAGCTTATACCCTAGCGGGAGCCGGAACACCGGGGAGCTGTTTTTT.